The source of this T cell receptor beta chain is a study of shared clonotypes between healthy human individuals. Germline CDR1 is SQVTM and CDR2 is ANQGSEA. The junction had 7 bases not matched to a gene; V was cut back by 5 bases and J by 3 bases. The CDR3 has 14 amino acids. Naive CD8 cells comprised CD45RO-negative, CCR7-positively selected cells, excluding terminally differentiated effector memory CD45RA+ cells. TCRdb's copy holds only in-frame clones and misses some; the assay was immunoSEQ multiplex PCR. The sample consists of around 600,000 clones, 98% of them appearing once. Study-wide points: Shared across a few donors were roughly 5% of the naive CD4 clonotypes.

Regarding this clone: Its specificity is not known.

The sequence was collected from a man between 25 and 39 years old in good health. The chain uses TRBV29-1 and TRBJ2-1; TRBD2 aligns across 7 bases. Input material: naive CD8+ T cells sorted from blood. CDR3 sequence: CSVTLADNYNEQFF. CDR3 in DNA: TGCAGCGTTACCCTAGCGGATAACTACAATGAGCAGTTCTTC.